These 27 T cell receptor beta chains came from one sample sequenced in a study of patients and donors after allogeneic stem cell transplantation. TCRdb re-called the RT-PCR reads with MiXCR, one entry per CDR3 protein. The table has 920,000 or so distinct CDR3 sequences, roughly 18% seen once. Sequenced input: blood, either unsorted or a sorted T cell fraction (not recorded which). The receptors here all came from a human donor who was either an allogeneic HSCT recipient or a stem cell or donor lymphocyte infusion donor (not recorded which). It is not recorded whose cells these are; they may come from a transplant donor.

This clonotype was observed a handful of times. The rearrangement links TRBV6-2 or TRBV6-3 to TRBJ1-6; 7 bases fit TRBD1. CDR1 and CDR2 from the germline V gene are MNHEY and SVGEGT. Trimming at V came to 6 bases and at J to 7 bases, leaving 12 bases not matched to a gene. The CDR3 length is 16 residues. The CDR3, as DNA: TGTGCCAGCAGCCTCACAGATGGGACAGCAAATTCACCCCTCCACTTT. Translation gives CASSLTDGTANSPLHF.

This clonotype was seen more than once but under ten times. V and J are TRBV5-1 and TRBJ1-2; 12 positions agree with TRBD1. Germline assignment: CDR1 SGHRS and CDR2 YFSETQ. V lost 7 bases, J lost 8 bases, and 12 bases stayed unmatched. The CDR3 is 15 amino acids. The CDR3 bases are TGCGCCAGCGTTCTGGGGACAGGGGGCGCAGCAGGCTACACCTTC. Amino acid sequence: CASVLGTGGAAGYTF. Looking up the rest from reference TRBV5-1 and TRBJ1-2 gives the full variable domain: KAGVTQTPRYLIKTRGQQVTLSCSPISGHRSVSWYQQTPGQGLQFLFEYFSETQRNKGNFPGRFSGRQFSNSRSEMNVSTLELGDSALYLCASVLGTGGAAGYTFGSGTRLTVV.

This clonotype was found a few times. The chain carries TRBV27 and TRBJ2-2, with a tentative D call TRBD2 (5 bases). CDR1 is MNHEY and CDR2 is SMNVEV in the germline V gene (reference sequence). Between the trimmed V and J ends, which lost 5 bases and 5 bases, there was a span of 18 bases. This CDR3 contains 16 residues. The CDR3 is CASSPRLPGGTGELFF. CDR3 bases: TGTGCCAGCAGTCCCCGACTCCCAGGCGGGACCGGGGAGCTGTTTTTT.

This clonotype has a handful of counts. V usage is TRBV20-1 and J usage is TRBJ1-2, with D possibly being TRBD1 (5 bases). Trimming pared 0 bases from V and 4 bases from J, leaving 12 bases between. The V gene's germline CDR1 is DFQATT and CDR2 SNEGSKA (reference sequence). This CDR3 spans 14 amino acids. For the CDR3, the DNA is TGCAGTGCTAGAGATATATTGGGGGTCTATGGCTACACCTTC. Translating it yields CSARDILGVYGYTF.

A few counts support this clonotype. The chain is built from TRBV5-1 and TRBJ2-1; perhaps TRBD1 as D (6 bases). Trimming took 0 bases from V and 3 from J, leaving 16 bases between them. CDR3 size: 17 residues. CDR1 and CDR2 (germline): SGHRS, YFSETQ. The CDR3: CASSLAETGMGYNEQFF. In nucleotides, the CDR3 is TGCGCCAGCAGCTTGGCCGAGACAGGCATGGGCTACAATGAGCAGTTCTTC. The entire variable domain, with the rest obtained from reference TRBV5-1 and TRBJ2-1, is as follows: KAGVTQTPRYLIKTRGQQVTLSCSPISGHRSVSWYQQTPGQGLQFLFEYFSETQRNKGNFPGRFSGRQFSNSRSEMNVSTLELGDSALYLCASSLAETGMGYNEQFFGPGTRLTVL.

This clonotype has a handful of counts. The chain is built from TRBV5-1 and TRBJ1-3; D is uncertain. V dropped 3 bases and J dropped 3 bases, with 16 bases sitting between them. From germline, CDR1 is SGHRS and CDR2 YFSETQ. CDR3 size: 16 residues. Here the CDR3 DNA reads TGCGCCAGCAGCTCGGCCGCGGGAGGGAGTGGAAACACCATATATTTT. This codes for CASSSAAGGSGNTIYF.

This clonotype was picked up a small number of times. The rearrangement uses TRBV11-1 and TRBJ2-1, with D unclear. Germline CDR1 reads SGHAT; CDR2 reads FQDESV (reference sequence). The V end was cut by 4 bases, the J end by 0 bases, with 10 bases between. CDR3 length: 15 residues. CDR3 in amino acids: CASSSRPGSYNEQFF. CDR3 coding DNA: TGTGCCAGCAGCTCGAGACCCGGCTCCTACAATGAGCAGTTCTTC.

This clonotype was seen only a few times. The chain recombines TRBV29-1 with TRBJ2-7; D ambiguous. This CDR3 contains 13 residues. The V and J ends lost 6 bases and 3 bases respectively, with 15 bases between them. Germline V lookup: CDR1 SQVTM, CDR2 ANQGSEA. Here the CDR3 reads CSVAEKNRYEQYF. CDR3 nucleotides: TGCAGCGTCGCCGAGAAGAACCGCTACGAGCAGTACTTC.

The CDR3 reads CASSLGLFYGYTF. DNA for the CDR3: TGTGCCAGCAGCTTAGGTCTATTCTATGGCTACACCTTC. The V and J genes are TRBV7-2 and TRBJ1-2, with unresolved D. From germline, CDR1 is SGHTA and CDR2 FQGNSA. The CDR3 is 13 residues long. V dropped 1 base and J dropped 4 bases, with 7 bases sitting between them.

This clonotype was counted a few times. The CDR3 DNA reads as TGCAGTGCCAGGGTAACCAATCAGCCCCAGCATTTT. Amino acid sequence: CSARVTNQPQHF. This chain links TRBV20-1 with TRBJ1-5; the D gene is possibly TRBD1 (5 bases). V was cut by 6 bases and J by 3 bases, with 9 bases left in between. Germline V gene lookup returns CDR1 DFQATT and CDR2 SNEGSKA (reference sequence). There are 12 residues in the CDR3.

The CDR3 reads CASRGDRSNTEAFF. The DNA of the CDR3 is TGTGCCAGCAGGGGGGACAGATCGAACACTGAAGCTTTCTTT. The rearrangement joins TRBV12-3 or TRBV12-4 to TRBJ1-1; 7 bases fit TRBD1. V gave up 6 bases and J gave up 1 base; unmatched junction bases: 5. This CDR3 has 14 amino acids.

CDR3 residues: CAITPDGTDTQYF. The CDR3 DNA is TGTGCCATCACCCCGGACGGCACAGATACGCAGTATTTT. The genes are TRBV10-3 and TRBJ2-3; D not resolved. The CDR3 is 13 residues long. The germline V gene encodes CDR1 ENHRY and CDR2 SYGVKD. V lost 7 bases and J 1 base, leaving 9 bases between the germline ends.

This clonotype was counted only a few times. The chain couples TRBV20-1 to TRBJ1-2; TRBD1 agrees at 11 bases. The CDR3 spans 15 residues. J gave up 5 bases and V 6 bases, and 11 bases lay outside the gene matches. Germline V gene lookup returns CDR1 DFQATT and CDR2 SNEGSKA (reference sequence). The CDR3 sequence is CSAHGTGGALYGYTF. The CDR3 nucleotides read TGCAGTGCCCATGGGACAGGGGGTGCTCTATATGGCTACACCTTC.

The rearrangement uses TRBV4-3 and TRBJ2-7; D is possibly TRBD1 (5 bases). V was pared by 0 bases and J by 3 bases, with 9 bases between. The germline V gene encodes CDR1 LGHNA and CDR2 YSLEER. This CDR3 spans 14 amino acids. CDR3 in amino acids: CASSQDFQGYEQYF. CDR3 nucleotides: TGCGCCAGCAGCCAAGATTTCCAGGGCTACGAGCAGTACTTC.

This clonotype has at least ten counts. The chain links TRBV12-3 or TRBV12-4 to TRBJ1-2, with no clear D. The CDR3 contains 16 residues. V was pared by 5 bases and J by 8 bases, with 24 bases between. Here the CDR3 DNA reads TGTGCCAGCAGTCCCCAAGTTAGCCTGATATCGGGAGGCTACACCTTC. Translated: CASSPQVSLISGGYTF.

This clonotype has a single count. V usage is TRBV6-5 and J usage is TRBJ2-7; 10 bases are shared with TRBD2. Germline CDR1 reads MNHEY; CDR2 reads SVGAGI. This CDR3 region has 15 residues. The V gene end was trimmed by 2 bases and the J gene end by 3 bases; junction bases not matched to a gene: 4. The CDR3 bases are TGTGCCAGCAGTTACCATCTAGCGGGAGTCTACGAGCAGTACTTC. Encoded protein: CASSYHLAGVYEQYF.

This clonotype was observed a handful of times. This chain joins TRBV20-1 and TRBJ1-1, with 10 bases aligning to TRBD1. This CDR3 region has 15 residues. Germline assignment: CDR1 DFQATT and CDR2 SNEGSKA (reference sequence). The V and J ends lost 1 base and 2 bases, in that order; junction bases with no gene match: 4. CDR3 in amino acids: CSARGDRGKNTEAFF. The DNA for the CDR3 is TGCAGTGCTAGAGGGGACAGGGGCAAAAACACTGAAGCTTTCTTT.

This clonotype was observed a few times. V and J are TRBV29-1 and TRBJ2-1, with D possibly being TRBD2 (7 bases). The CDR3 has 10 amino acids. V was trimmed by 5 bases and J by 16 bases, leaving 15 bases between them. Germline CDR1 SQVTM, CDR2 ANQGSEA. The CDR3: CSVWTRGFFF. The CDR3 DNA follows: TGCAGCGTTTGGACTAGGGGGTTCTTCTTC.

The rearrangement uses TRBV2 and TRBJ1-5; a possible D gene is TRBD1 (5 bases). The CDR3 consists of 13 residues. Germline loops: CDR1 SNHLY, CDR2 FYNNEI. Between the trimmed V and J ends, which lost 3 bases and 6 bases, there was a span of 9 bases. Here the CDR3 DNA reads TGTGCCAGCAGTGAGGGGCCGGGTCAGCCCCAGCATTTT. Protein sequence: CASSEGPGQPQHF.

This clonotype was seen at least ten times. This chain connects TRBV24-1 to TRBJ1-5, with 7 bases matching TRBD1. This CDR3 region has 16 residues. The germline V gene encodes CDR1 KGHDR and CDR2 SFDVKD. The V segment lost 4 bases and the J segment 0 bases; nucleotides outside the gene matches: 5. CDR3 sequence: CATSDQTGASNQPQHF. The DNA of the CDR3 is TGTGCCACCAGTGACCAAACAGGGGCTAGCAATCAGCCCCAGCATTTT.

This clonotype showed up just a few times. The V gene is TRBV20-1, the J gene TRBJ1-1; 7 bases are shared with TRBD1. Germline values: CDR1 DFQATT, CDR2 SNEGSKA (reference sequence). The CDR3 is 14 amino acids. J gave up 3 bases and V 7 bases, and 11 bases lay outside the gene matches. CDR3 nucleotides: TGCAGTGTCCCAGCCCAGGGGGGTGACACTGAAGCTTTCTTT. Protein product: CSVPAQGGDTEAFF.

This clonotype came up a few times. The gene calls are TRBV20-1 and TRBJ2-4, with D unclear. V lost 5 bases, J lost 1 base, and 9 bases lay in between. Per the germline V gene, CDR1 is DFQATT and CDR2 is SNEGSKA (reference sequence). This CDR3 has 13 amino acids. CDR3 bases: TGCAGTGCTGAATTCCCGGCCAAAAACATTCAGTACTTC. Amino acid sequence: CSAEFPAKNIQYF.

Only a few counts were recorded for this clonotype. The V call is TRBV4-3, the J call TRBJ1-4; the D is unclear. Per the germline V gene, CDR1 is LGHNA and CDR2 is YSLEER. CDR3 size: 17 residues. With 0 bases removed from V and 8 bases from J, the gap between germline ends came to 19 bases. CDR3 nucleotide sequence: TGCGCCAGCAGCCAAGAGCAGATTTTGGACCCGGGGGAAAAACTGTTTTTT. This sequence encodes CASSQEQILDPGEKLFF.

The V call is TRBV7-2, the J call TRBJ1-5, with D tentatively TRBD1 (5 bases). Trimming cost V 1 base and J 6 bases, with 13 bases left between them. The V gene's germline CDR1 is SGHTA and CDR2 FQGNSA. The CDR3 totals 15 residues. The chain's CDR3 is CASSLGGRTRQPQHF. The CDR3 DNA reads TGTGCCAGCAGCTTAGGGGGCAGGACACGTCAGCCCCAGCATTTT.

This clonotype has at least ten counts. The V call is TRBV12-3 or TRBV12-4, the J call TRBJ2-1, with 7 bases that match TRBD2. The CDR3 runs 15 residues. Trimming at V came to 3 bases and at J to 1 base, leaving 3 bases not matched to a gene. The CDR3 loop reads CASSFLAGSYNEQFF. In DNA form, the CDR3 reads TGTGCCAGCAGTTTTTTAGCGGGTTCCTACAATGAGCAGTTCTTC.

The CDR3 here is CAISESANQPQHF. CDR3 bases: TGTGCCATCAGTGAGTCGGCCAATCAGCCCCAGCATTTT. V usage is TRBV10-3 and J usage is TRBJ1-5, with D unresolved. Germline CDR1 is ENHRY and CDR2 is SYGVKD. V lost 0 bases and J lost 3, with 3 bases in between. The CDR3 contains 13 residues.

In this sample, this clonotype turned up a few times. This rearrangement joins TRBV24-1 to TRBJ2-5, with 7 bases identical to TRBD2. Trimming took 3 bases from V and 4 from J; bases not matched to a gene: 4. Germline CDR1 KGHDR, CDR2 SFDVKD. This CDR3 has 14 amino acids. The CDR3 nucleotides read TGTGCCACCAGTGATGGGGGGGGTGGAGAGACCCAGTACTTC. Amino acids: CATSDGGGGETQYF.